This section outlines one T cell receptor (beta chain) sequence together with its context. This CDR3 is also generated by other DNA sequences in the sample. Germline-derived CDR1 and CDR2 are MNHNY and SVGAGI (reference sequence). Trimming left V 2 bases short and J 3 bases short, with 8 bases between. The CDR3 has 13 amino acids. Profiled with immunoSEQ multiplex PCR; TCRdb holds only in-frame clones, not every one. The sample records about 820,000 clones, 90% to 95% being singletons. These data come from a study of shared clonotypes between healthy human individuals. CD45RO-negative, CCR7-selected cells formed the naive CD8 fraction, which excluded terminally differentiated effector memory CD45RA+ cells.

The source material was naive CD8+ T cells sorted from blood. The chain combines TRBV6-6 with TRBJ2-7; no reliable D call. This sequence was found in a man aged 30 to 39 in good health. This chain's CDR3 is CASSYGSNYEQYF. CDR3 bases: TGTGCCAGCAGTTACGGCAGTAACTACGAGCAGTACTTC.